One and the same sample provided the 29 T cell receptor beta chains below, sequenced in a study of a mutant IDH1 vaccine in newly diagnosed glioma. The time point: week 35, safety follow-up. Alongside topical imiquimod, each dose of vaccine comprised 300 ug of mutant IDH1 20-mer peptide. Generated by immunoSEQ multiplex PCR, the TCRdb table keeps only in-frame clones and is missing some. The sample has tens of thousands of clones, about 88% seen once. Which antigens these TCRs recognize remains unknown. Specimen: PBMCs, collected from a glioma patient whose treatment included an IDH1 peptide vaccine. These receptors all come from a woman in her thirties or forties with glioma.

The chain employs TRBV9 and TRBJ2-3; D may be TRBD1 or TRBD2 (5 bases each). V lost 0 bases and J 4 bases, leaving 12 bases between the germline ends. The CDR3 extends over 15 amino acids. The germline CDR1 and CDR2 sequences are SGDLS and YYNGEE. The CDR3, as DNA: TGTGCCAGCAGCGTAGGTGGGGCGCGGGCAGATACGCAGTATTTT. This encodes CASSVGGARADTQYF.

V gene TRBV27 combines with J gene TRBJ2-5; 11 bases agree with TRBD2. V lost 4 bases to trimming and J lost 2 bases; unmatched junction nucleotides: 12. From germline, CDR1 is MNHEY and CDR2 SMNVEV (reference sequence). CDR3 size: 18 residues. In DNA, the CDR3 is TGTGCCAGCAGTTCCTACACCTCTCTAGCGGGGGGACAAGAGACCCAGTACTTC. Amino acids: CASSSYTSLAGGQETQYF.

The gene calls are TRBV7-2 and TRBJ2-7; the D call may be TRBD1 or TRBD2 (5 bases each). This CDR3 is 15 amino acids long. V lost 2 bases and J lost 3, with 14 bases in between. Germline V lookup: CDR1 SGHTA, CDR2 FQGNSA. CDR3 sequence (DNA): TGTGCCAGCAGCTTACTGGGACCCCTACTCTACGAGCAGTACTTC. Residues: CASSLLGPLLYEQYF.

The CDR3 sequence is CASSWTSGSLTDTQYF. For the CDR3, the DNA is TGTGCCAGCAGTTGGACTAGCGGGAGCCTGACAGATACGCAGTATTTT. The chain joins TRBV27 to TRBJ2-3; 13 positions agree with TRBD2. CDR1 is MNHEY and CDR2 is SMNVEV in the germline V gene (reference sequence). The CDR3 is made up of 16 amino acids. The V segment lost 4 bases and the J segment 3 bases; nucleotides outside the gene matches: 4.

V and J are TRBV4-1 and TRBJ2-7; 9 nucleotides line up with TRBD1. Looked up from germline, CDR1 is MGHRA and CDR2 is YSYEKL. The CDR3 has 17 residues. The trim removed 4 bases at V and 2 bases at J, leaving 12 bases unmatched. The CDR3 nucleotides read TGCGCCAGCAGCCGGCCCCCGGGACAGGGTGCCGCCTACGAGCAGTACTTC. As protein: CASSRPPGQGAAYEQYF.

This clone was found once. The chain joins TRBV5-1 to TRBJ2-6; tentatively, D is TRBD1 (6 bases). The CDR3 is 18 residues long. Germline CDR1 SGHRS, CDR2 YFSETQ. The V and J ends lost 3 bases and 1 base respectively, with 17 bases between them. The CDR3 reads CASSSSGGSSSGANVLTF. The CDR3, as DNA: TGCGCCAGCAGCTCGTCTGGGGGCAGTAGTTCTGGGGCCAACGTCCTGACTTTC.

The gene calls are TRBV27 and TRBJ2-1, with 8 bases that match TRBD1. Trimming at V came to 6 bases and at J to 13 bases, leaving 8 bases not matched to a gene. Germline V CDR1 and CDR2: MNHEY, SMNVEV (reference sequence). This CDR3 spans 12 amino acids. The CDR3 nucleotides are TGTGCCAGCAGCCCATCCGGGACAGGACAGTTCTTC. Translation: CASSPSGTGQFF.

The chain uses TRBV27 and TRBJ1-2, with 7 bases lining up with TRBD1. This CDR3 is built from 14 residues. Per germline, CDR1 MNHEY and CDR2 SMNVEV (reference sequence). V trimming: 6 bases; J trimming: 6 bases; junction bases outside the gene matches: 10. The CDR3 protein is CASRSQGLGHGYTF. The DNA for the CDR3 is TGTGCCAGCAGATCACAGGGGCTGGGGCATGGCTACACCTTC.

The chain links TRBV5-1 to TRBJ2-7, with 9 bases identical to TRBD2. CDR1 and CDR2 from the germline V gene are SGHRS and YFSETQ. The CDR3 is 14 residues long. J was trimmed by 5 bases and V by 2 bases; bases with no gene match: 5. CDR3 sequence (DNA): TGCGCCAGCAGCTTCCGGGCTAGCGGGGACGAGCAGTACTTC. It specifies CASSFRASGDEQYF.

The V and J genes are TRBV7-2 and TRBJ2-2; tentative D call: TRBD2 (5 bases). The V gene lost 5 bases and the J gene lost 4 bases, with 11 bases spanning the gap. The CDR3 has 14 residues. Germline V CDR1 and CDR2: SGHTA, FQGNSA. CDR3 sequence reads: CASSAGRTTGELFF. The CDR3 nucleotides read TGTGCCAGCAGCGCGGGTCGTACCACCGGGGAGCTGTTTTTT.

The chain carries TRBV29-1 and TRBJ1-2, with 8 bases fitting TRBD1. This CDR3 has 14 amino acids. Trimming cost V 2 bases and J 8 bases; bases outside gene matches: 10. The V gene's germline CDR1 is SQVTM and CDR2 ANQGSEA. The CDR3 nucleotides read TGCAGCGTTGAACTTGGGCAGGGGGCATTCGGCTACACCTTC. Translation gives CSVELGQGAFGYTF.

The rearrangement joins TRBV18 to TRBJ1-2, with D possibly being TRBD1 (5 bases). V was trimmed by 3 bases and J by 2 bases, leaving 10 bases between them. CDR1 KGHSH and CDR2 LQKENI come from the germline V gene. There are 14 residues in the CDR3. The CDR3 nucleotides are TGTGCCAGCTCACCCCTCAGGGAGAACTATGGCTACACCTTC. Residues: CASSPLRENYGYTF.

CDR3 sequence (DNA): TGTGCCTGGTTTTGGTCGAACACTGAAGCTTTCTTT. It translates to CAWFWSNTEAFF. This rearrangement joins TRBV30 to TRBJ1-1, with D uncertain. CDR1 is GTSNPN and CDR2 is SVGIG in the germline V gene (reference sequence). Trimming removed 5 bases from V and 1 base from J, with 8 bases in between. This CDR3 comprises 12 residues.

The chain combines TRBV7-2 with TRBJ1-3; the D is unclear. Trimming pared 1 base from V and 1 base from J, leaving 5 bases between. This CDR3 comprises 14 residues. CDR1 and CDR2 from the germline V gene are SGHTA and FQGNSA. The CDR3 sequence: CASSLGVSGNTIYF. DNA for the CDR3: TGTGCCAGCAGCTTAGGGGTTTCTGGAAACACCATATATTTT.

This chain links TRBV6-5 with TRBJ1-1; 10 nucleotides line up with TRBD1. CDR1 MNHEY and CDR2 SVGAGI come from the germline V gene. CDR3 length equals 15 residues. Losses at the gene ends were 2 bases for V and 7 bases for J; bases not matched to a gene: 7. This CDR3 is CASSYADRGGNEAFF. CDR3 in DNA: TGTGCCAGCAGTTACGCGGACAGGGGGGGTAATGAAGCTTTCTTT.

About this clone: The sample contains more than one DNA sequence encoding this CDR3. V gene TRBV5-1 combines with J gene TRBJ1-2; D is possibly TRBD1 (6 bases). CDR1 is SGHRS, CDR2 YFSETQ, per germline. Trimming pared 5 bases from V and 2 bases from J, leaving 7 bases between. The CDR3 is 12 residues long. The CDR3, as DNA: TGCGCCAGCAGGACAGGAAACTATGGCTACACCTTC. This sequence encodes CASRTGNYGYTF.

V and J are TRBV11-2 and TRBJ2-3; 9 bases map to TRBD2. CDR1 and CDR2 from the germline V gene are SGHAT and FQNNGV. The CDR3 sequence is 17 residues long. J lost 5 bases, V lost 5 bases, and 14 bases had no gene match. The CDR3 DNA reads TGTGCCAGCAGCGATCCTAGCGGGGCCACCCGGAGAGATACGCAGTATTTT. It yields the protein CASSDPSGATRRDTQYF.

This chain connects TRBV7-6 to TRBJ1-2; TRBD1 agrees at 8 bases. The V gene's germline CDR1 is SGHVS and CDR2 FNYEAQ. This CDR3 has 13 amino acids. Unmatched junction bases numbered 2, after V lost 4 bases and J lost 4 bases. CDR3 sequence: CASSSTGAYGYTF. The DNA of the CDR3 is TGTGCCAGCAGCTCGACAGGGGCCTATGGCTACACCTTC. Full variable domain (missing parts from reference TRBV7-6 and TRBJ1-2): GAGVSQSPRYKVTKRGQDVALRCDPISGHVSLYWYRQALGQGPEFLTYFNYEAQQDKSGLPNDRFSAERPEGSISTLTIQRTEQRDSAMYRCASSSTGAYGYTFGSGTRLTVV.

The chain combines TRBV6-6 with TRBJ2-3; D is possibly TRBD1 (7 bases). The CDR3 runs 16 residues. V shed 2 bases and J shed 3 bases, with 15 bases lying between them. CDR1 and CDR2 from the germline V gene are MNHNY and SVGAGI (reference sequence). The CDR3 DNA reads TGTGCCAGCAGTTACACCCCAGGGGGGCCGACAGATACGCAGTATTTT. Translation gives CASSYTPGGPTDTQYF.

The chain employs TRBV4-3 and TRBJ1-6; D unresolved. Germline assignment: CDR1 LGHNA and CDR2 YSLEER. This CDR3 has 16 amino acids. The V end was cut by 1 base, the J end by 2 bases, with 9 bases between. The CDR3 nucleotides are TGCGCCAGCAGCCAAGTAAGGTTTACCTATAATTCACCCCTCCACTTT. It yields the protein CASSQVRFTYNSPLHF.

The V call is TRBV6-1, the J call TRBJ2-5, with TRBD1 matching 7 bases. The ends lost 10 bases at V and 2 bases at J; junction bases unmatched: 10. CDR3 length: 14 amino acids. Germline CDR1 and CDR2: MNHNS and SASEGT. The CDR3 spells CATRTWDRQETQYF. CDR3 DNA: TGTGCCACCCGGACCTGGGACAGACAAGAGACCCAGTACTTC.

The J gene is TRBJ2-7, the V gene TRBV27; D possibly corresponds to TRBD1 (5 bases). The CDR3 loop spans 14 amino acids. With 4 bases removed from V and 1 base from J, the gap between germline ends came to 11 bases. Germline V gene lookup returns CDR1 MNHEY and CDR2 SMNVEV (reference sequence). CDR3 bases: TGTGCCAGCAGTTCAACGCAGGGTTCCTACGAGCAGTACTTC. The encoded protein is CASSSTQGSYEQYF.

Here the CDR3 reads CASSYRTDTQYF. CDR3 nucleotide sequence: TGCGCCAGCAGCTACCGCACAGATACGCAGTATTTT. This chain joins TRBV5-1 and TRBJ2-3, with no clear D. Per the germline V gene, CDR1 is SGHRS and CDR2 is YFSETQ. The CDR3 runs 12 residues. Between the trimmed V and J ends, which lost 3 bases and 1 base, there was a span of 3 bases.

V usage is TRBV12-5 and J usage is TRBJ2-7; 7 bases map to TRBD1. The CDR3 covers 15 residues. CDR1 LGHNT and CDR2 FRNRAP come from the germline V gene. Trimming at V came to 2 bases and at J to 2 bases, leaving 6 bases not matched to a gene. The CDR3 nucleotides read TGTGCTAGTGGTTTGTTAGGGACAGCGCCCTACGAGCAGTACTTC. This sequence encodes CASGLLGTAPYEQYF.

The chain carries TRBV12-1 and TRBJ2-7. TRBV12-1 is a listed pseudogene. CDR3 length: 11 residues. CDR3 residues: CAKGAAYEQYF. CDR3 DNA sequence: TGTGCCAAGGGCGCCGCCTACGAGCAGTACTTC.

The chain combines TRBV10-1 with TRBJ1-1; D is possibly TRBD1 (5 bases). Deletions cut 5 bases from V and 4 bases from J, with 14 bases between. CDR3 length: 14 residues. CDR1 is WNHNN and CDR2 is SYGVQD in the germline V gene (reference sequence). The CDR3 DNA sequence: TGCGCCAGCAGTTCCAGGGTTTCGAGCACTGAAGCTTTCTTT. This sequence encodes CASSSRVSSTEAFF.

This chain uses TRBV6-1 with TRBJ1-4; the D gene is possibly TRBD1 (5 bases). The V and J ends lost 6 bases and 0 bases respectively, with 8 bases between them. The CDR3 is 14 amino acids. Germline CDR1 reads MNHNS; CDR2 reads SASEGT. The CDR3 DNA sequence: TGTGCCAGCAGGGCCAGGGCAACTAATGAAAAACTGTTTTTT. Its translation: CASRARATNEKLFF.

The chain recombines TRBV19 with TRBJ1-5; TRBD1 is a possible D gene (5 bases). This CDR3 has 14 amino acids. Per germline, CDR1 LNHDA and CDR2 SQIVND (reference sequence). V lost 1 base to trimming and J lost 6 bases, with 10 bases between them. CDR3 nucleotide sequence: TGTGCCAGTAGTATAGGCAGGGAATTTCAGCCCCAGCATTTT. This translates into CASSIGREFQPQHF.

This sequence joins TRBV15 and TRBJ2-1, with a tentative D call TRBD2 (5 bases). Germline loops: CDR1 LNHNV, CDR2 YYDKDF (reference sequence). This CDR3 is 13 amino acids long. Trimming shortened V by 7 bases and J by 11 bases, and 18 bases separated the two germline ends. The CDR3 bases are TGTGCCACCAAAAGCGGACTCCGCGACCAGCAGTTCTTC. Its translation is CATKSGLRDQQFF.